Below, 4 T cell receptor beta chains from the same sample are listed, as sequenced in a study of T cells in women clearing cervical HPV infection. Profiling relied on immunoSEQ multiplex PCR, and the TCRdb table lists in-frame clones only, not all of them. The sample totals about 48,000 clones. Sequenced material: blood buffy coat. Receptor source: a woman between 18 and 69 years old with a cervical HPV16 infection that either progressed to CIN3+ or cleared (not recorded which).

With regard to this clone: From the germline J gene comes the end of the CDR3, since the read stops 3 residues before it. The chain recombines TRBV5-1 with TRBJ2-3; 8 bases are a match to TRBD1. CDR1 is SGHRS, CDR2 YFSETQ, per germline. The CDR3 length is 14 residues. J was trimmed by 3 bases and V by 3 bases; bases with no gene match: 3. The CDR3 spells CASSSHRGTDTQYF. The sequenced part of the CDR3 DNA is TGCGCCAGCAGCTCCCACAGGGGGACAGATACG.

The CDR3 here is CASSNRVNTEAFF. CDR3 DNA, as far as it was read: TGTGCCAGCAGTAACAGGGTGAACACTGAA. This rearrangement joins TRBV6-4 to TRBJ1-1, with a tentative D call TRBD1 (6 bases). The read terminates 3 residues ahead of where the CDR3 ends, so the germline J gene completes it. V dropped 5 bases and J dropped 0 bases, with 7 bases sitting between them. Germline V gene data show CDR1 as MRHNA and CDR2 as SNTAGT. This CDR3 spans 13 amino acids.

Details on this clone: The read halts 3 residues ahead of the CDR3 end, with the missing end drawn from the germline J gene. The gene calls are TRBV5-4 and TRBJ1-2, with D maybe TRBD1 (5 bases). Per germline, CDR1 SGHNT and CDR2 YYREEE (reference sequence). The length of the CDR3 is 13 residues. The sequenced CDR3 bases are TGTGCCAGCAGCCATGTCGAGGGACTGGGC. Amino acid sequence: CASSHVEGLG. The full CDR3 reads CASSHVEGLGYTF.

Worth noting for this clone: The read finishes 3 residues shy of the CDR3 end, and the germline J gene is used to complete it. This sequence joins TRBV20-1 and TRBJ1-5; 7 bases agree with TRBD1. Losses at the gene ends were 8 bases for V and 0 bases for J; bases not matched to a gene: 10. In germline, CDR1 is DFQATT, CDR2 SNEGSKA (reference sequence). The CDR3 contains 15 residues. Incomplete CDR3 DNA: TGCAGTATCTACCGGGACAGCAATAGCAATCAGCCC. Its protein product is CSIYRDSNSNQP. The CDR3 reads in full as CSIYRDSNSNQPQHF.